Shown below are 16 T cell receptor beta chains from a single sample sequenced in a study of blood T cell repertoires in COVID-19. Sequencing was performed with immunoSEQ multiplex PCR; in TCRdb, only in-frame clones are kept and a portion is missing. Among about 65,000 clones listed, approximately 93% were seen once. Sample: peripheral blood. The source of these receptors is a man in his sixties or seventies with active COVID-19.

This chain links TRBV19 with TRBJ2-7; the match to TRBD1 covers 11 bases. Trimming removed 5 bases from V and 3 bases from J; junction bases left unmatched: 6. This CDR3 has 15 residues. The germline CDR1 and CDR2 sequences are LNHDA and SQIVND (reference sequence). The CDR3 sequence: CASSDPGTGGYEQYF. In DNA form, the CDR3 reads TGTGCCAGTAGTGACCCCGGGACAGGGGGCTACGAGCAGTACTTC.

This clone was seen once. The chain employs TRBV18 and TRBJ2-7; weak D call: TRBD2 (7 bases). This CDR3 contains 13 residues. The germline V gene encodes CDR1 KGHSH and CDR2 LQKENI. CDR3 region: CASSRGGSNEQYV. In nucleotides, the CDR3 is TGTGCCAGCTCACGGGGGGGCTCCAACGAGCAGTACGTC.

The rearrangement uses TRBV29-1 and TRBJ2-1, with a weak D call TRBD2 (5 bases). The CDR3 length is 14 residues. Germline V gene lookup returns CDR1 SQVTM and CDR2 ANQGSEA. V was pared by 2 bases and J by 4 bases, with 12 bases between. The CDR3 loop is CSVERGSQYNEQFF. The CDR3 DNA reads as TGCAGCGTTGAAAGAGGGAGCCAGTACAATGAGCAGTTCTTC.

This chain uses TRBV5-1 with TRBJ1-5; no reliable D call. Looked up from germline, CDR1 is SGHRS and CDR2 is YFSETQ. Trimming left V 1 base short and J 9 bases short, with 14 bases between. This CDR3 has 14 residues. CDR3 protein: CASSLNEGLGPQHF. The CDR3, as DNA: TGCGCCAGCAGCTTGAACGAGGGATTAGGGCCCCAGCATTTT.

The rearrangement uses TRBV28 and TRBJ1-1; 8 bases align to TRBD1. Germline loops: CDR1 MDHEN, CDR2 SYDVKM. The CDR3 contains 16 residues. After removal of 3 bases from V and 4 bases from J, the junction contained 10 bases not matched to a gene. CDR3 bases: TGTGCCAGCAGTTTTTCTGGCCAGGGGGCGGGCACTGAAGCTTTCTTT. This sequence encodes CASSFSGQGAGTEAFF.

This chain joins TRBV2 and TRBJ2-7; possibly TRBD1 for D (6 bases). Per the germline V gene, CDR1 is SNHLY and CDR2 is FYNNEI. V was clipped by 6 bases and J by 2 bases, with 17 bases between them. CDR3 length: 15 amino acids. The CDR3, as DNA: TGTGCCAGCAGCGCTAGCTGGGGGCGGACCTACGAGCAGTACTTC. It codes for CASSASWGRTYEQYF.

This rearrangement joins TRBV28 to TRBJ2-3, with 8 bases lining up with TRBD1. Germline loops: CDR1 MDHEN, CDR2 SYDVKM. CDR3 length equals 14 residues. Trimming at V came to 5 bases and at J to 3 bases, leaving 4 bases not matched to a gene. The CDR3 DNA reads as TGTGCCAGCAGTAGGGGACAGGTAACAGATACGCAGTATTTT. Translated, it gives CASSRGQVTDTQYF.

V is TRBV2 and J is TRBJ2-6; a possible D gene is TRBD2 (5 bases). The CDR3 is 15 residues long. CDR1 and CDR2 (germline): SNHLY, FYNNEI. Trimming stripped 5 bases from V and 0 bases from J, with 8 bases between. The CDR3 protein is CASSLRVSGANVLTF. CDR3 DNA: TGTGCCAGCAGTTTGAGGGTCTCTGGGGCCAACGTCCTGACTTTC.

This rearrangement joins TRBV7-8 to TRBJ1-5; a weak D match, TRBD1 (5 bases). CDR1 is SGHVS and CDR2 is FQNEAQ in the germline V gene. This CDR3 has 15 residues. V lost 5 bases to trimming and J lost 5 bases, with 16 bases between them. CDR3 sequence (DNA): TGTGCCAGCAGCCCATCGGGCAGGGAGGATCAGCCCCAGCATTTT. This sequence encodes CASSPSGREDQPQHF.

The J gene is TRBJ2-5, the V gene TRBV11-3; D might be TRBD1 (6 bases). This CDR3 is 14 amino acids long. Deletions cut 1 base from V and 5 bases from J, with 11 bases between. CDR1 SGHNT and CDR2 YENEEA come from the germline V gene. The CDR3 loop is CASSLGGLSETQYF. CDR3 coding DNA: TGTGCCAGCAGCTTAGGGGGGCTGTCGGAGACCCAGTACTTC.

The rearrangement links TRBV19 to TRBJ1-2, with D tentatively TRBD1 (5 bases). This CDR3 is 16 amino acids long. CDR1 is LNHDA, CDR2 SQIVND, per germline (reference sequence). Trimming removed 8 bases at V and 7 bases at J, with 26 bases between. CDR3 bases: TGTGCCAGTTCACTCCAACAGGTCAATCAGGGCTTTGGCTACACCTTC. Translating gives CASSLQQVNQGFGYTF.

This chain joins TRBV5-1 and TRBJ2-5, with TRBD1 identical over 8 bases. V was pared by 0 bases and J by 9 bases, with 7 bases of the junction left unmatched. Germline V gene data show CDR1 as SGHRS and CDR2 as YFSETQ. CDR3 length: 14 residues. DNA of the CDR3: TGCGCCAGCAGCTTGGGTGGACAGGGCCAGGCCCAGTACTTC. Residues: CASSLGGQGQAQYF.

The V call is TRBV20-1, the J call TRBJ2-7; 10 bases agree with TRBD1. The germline CDR1 and CDR2 sequences are DFQATT and SNEGSKA (reference sequence). This CDR3 has 13 residues. Trimming at V came to 3 bases and at J to 8 bases, leaving 7 bases not matched to a gene. CDR3 loop: CSASVGDRGKQYV. In nucleotides, the CDR3 is TGCAGTGCTAGTGTTGGGGACAGGGGAAAGCAGTACGTC.

This chain joins TRBV9 and TRBJ2-2; 13 nucleotides align to TRBD2. Germline-derived CDR1 and CDR2 are SGDLS and YYNGEE. V lost 4 bases to trimming and J lost 3 bases; unmatched junction nucleotides: 6. The CDR3 runs to 17 residues. The CDR3 here is CASSLRLAGGHTGELFF. The CDR3 nucleotides are TGTGCCAGCAGCTTAAGACTAGCGGGGGGTCACACCGGGGAGCTGTTTTTT. The whole variable domain, filled in from reference TRBV9 and TRBJ2-2, reads DSGVTQTPKHLITATGQRVTLRCSPRSGDLSVYWYQQSLDQGLQFLIQYYNGEERAKGNILERFSAQQFPDLHSELNLSSLELGDSALYFCASSLRLAGGHTGELFFGEGSRLTVL.

CDR3: CASSVGARDRGWNEQFF. The DNA for the CDR3 is TGTGCCAGCAGCGTAGGAGCCCGGGACAGGGGGTGGAATGAGCAGTTCTTC. This chain joins TRBV9 and TRBJ2-1; 11 nucleotides align to TRBD1. The CDR3 is 17 residues long. Trimming cost V 0 bases and J 7 bases; bases outside gene matches: 9. Germline V CDR1 and CDR2: SGDLS, YYNGEE.

The rearrangement joins TRBV3-1 (or the pseudogene TRBV3-2) to TRBJ1-5, with D maybe TRBD1 (6 bases). Trimming took off 4 bases at V and 7 bases at J, with 11 bases between the two ends. The germline gives CDR1 LGHDT, CDR2 YNNKEL (reference sequence). This CDR3 is built from 13 residues. The CDR3 DNA reads TGTGCCAGCAGCCGGGGGCTTCAACAGCCCCAGCATTTT. Its protein product is CASSRGLQQPQHF.